These T cell receptor beta chains were read from a single sample in a study of cytomegalovirus exposure and HLA in healthy donors. Profiled with immunoSEQ multiplex PCR; TCRdb holds only in-frame clones, not every one. The data show about 130,000 clones, over 60% seen once. Sequenced sample: PBMCs. The origin of the receptors is a man under 40 in good health and CMV-seronegative. Each CDR3 is given without its conserved first and last residue.

V,J,length,CDR3
TRBV5-1,TRBJ2-4,11,ASSLDRANIQY
TRBV6-1,TRBJ2-7,11,ASSRHLSYEQY
TRBV11-2,TRBJ2-7,10,ASSSVSYEQY
TRBV5-6,TRBJ2-5,14,ASSLDLAGAQETQY
TRBV10-1,TRBJ2-5,13,ASSEQVNNQETQY
TRBV27,TRBJ2-1,12,ASKLGQSYNEQF
TRBV28,TRBJ2-7,12,ASSLLARLDEQY
TRBV29-1,TRBJ2-2,13,SVVWTSGPTGELF
TRBV7-9,TRBJ2-3,14,ASSLAVAGEIDTQY
TRBV9,TRBJ2-2,14,ASSVGPPSNTGELF
TRBV15,TRBJ2-7,13,ATSRGEITGDEQY
TRBV2,TRBJ1-4,9,ASRTTEKLF
TRBV29-1,TRBJ2-5,14,SVEESRSGYQETQY
TRBV19,TRBJ1-5,13,ASSIRGASNQPQH
TRBV7-3,TRBJ2-5,11,ASSLGLEETQY
TRBV28,TRBJ2-1,12,ASSDYSGYNEQF
TRBV6-1,TRBJ2-7,13,ASSLRTSGNYEQY
TRBV5-1,TRBJ1-2,11,ASSPRTGAGYT
TRBV30,TRBJ1-4,13,AWSRSRATNEKLF
TRBV5-4,TRBJ2-7,11,AITRLAGGEQY
TRBV7-9,TRBJ2-5,12,ASSLGTGHETQY
TRBV5-8,TRBJ2-7,13,ASSLVLRGLGEQY
TRBV29-1,TRBJ1-3,12,SVAPGAGGNTIY
TRBV15,TRBJ2-5,14,ATSRRLAGGGETQY
TRBV4-2,TRBJ2-7,16,ASSPSLGGTSGIYEQY
TRBV27,TRBJ2-3,15,ASSLFGFGQGPDTQY
TRBV9,TRBJ2-3,17,ASSVDGLAGIFNTDTQY
TRBV5-6,TRBJ2-1,11,ASSLGQINEQF
TRBV9,TRBJ2-5,13,ASSKTGGVQGAQY
TRBV5-1,TRBJ2-1,13,ASSLASSGSSEQF
TRBV5-1,TRBJ2-2,16,ASSGGTSGSVRTGELF
TRBV5-1,TRBJ1-2,13,ASSSGQATNYGYT
TRBV6-5,TRBJ1-3,12,ASSRTVSGNTIY
TRBV6-5,TRBJ2-2,12,ASSYGRNTGELF
TRBV11-2,TRBJ2-7,13,ASSLASTMGYEQY
TRBV4-1,TRBJ2-5,11,ASSPADQETQY
TRBV7-2,TRBJ1-1,12,ASSVDTGNAEAF
TRBV19,TRBJ1-2,13,ASSKPRQGDYGYT
TRBV6-6,TRBJ1-3,11,ASSRGQGNTIY
TRBV10-3,TRBJ2-7,11,AVTSGAITEQY
TRBV6-1,TRBJ2-3,11,ASSDQATDTQY